The following is a T cell receptor beta chain sequence with its context. Its cognate antigen is unknown. This sample's time point: blood 2 weeks post-SBRT. Treatment given: 15 Gy SBRT to primary tumor, nephrectomy 4 weeks later. The tumor was a clear cell renal cell carcinoma. Germline CDR1 is SGHTA and CDR2 is FQGNSA. There are 15 residues in the CDR3. V lost 1 base, J lost 4 bases, and 12 bases lay in between. This entry comes from a study of radiation and T cells in renal cell carcinoma. Study-level background: Nephrectomy followed 15 Gy stereotactic body radiation by 4 weeks.

General study results and limits: From baseline, blood top tumor clonotypes peaked at 2 weeks post-radiation. Pretreatment tumor biopsies were lacking, so baseline clonotypes are unknown.

Generated by immunoSEQ multiplex PCR, the TCRdb table keeps only in-frame clones and is missing some. Of about 130,000 clones detected, 81% appear once; the ten largest clones hold 1.5% to 2%. The sample was blood, taken from a patient whose treatment included radiotherapy and nephrectomy. The rearrangement uses TRBV7-2 and TRBJ2-3; D gene unclear. The TCR comes from a woman aged 55-69 years with renal cell carcinoma. CDR3 sequence reads: CASSLVSGPSDTQYF. Written as DNA, the CDR3 is TGTGCCAGCAGCTTAGTCTCTGGTCCATCAGATACGCAGTATTTT.